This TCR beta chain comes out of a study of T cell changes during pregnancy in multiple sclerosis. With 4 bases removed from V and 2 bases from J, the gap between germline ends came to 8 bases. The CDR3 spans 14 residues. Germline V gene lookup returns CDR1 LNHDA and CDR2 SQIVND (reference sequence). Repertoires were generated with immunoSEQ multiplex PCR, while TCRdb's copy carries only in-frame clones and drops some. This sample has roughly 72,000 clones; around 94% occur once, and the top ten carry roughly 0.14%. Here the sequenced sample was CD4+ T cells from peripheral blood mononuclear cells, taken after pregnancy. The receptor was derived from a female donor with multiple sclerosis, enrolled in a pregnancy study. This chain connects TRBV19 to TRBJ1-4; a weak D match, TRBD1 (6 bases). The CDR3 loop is CASSTGQTNEKLFF. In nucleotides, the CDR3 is TGTGCCAGTAGTACCGGACAGACTAATGAAAAACTGTTTTTT.